Following are 31 T cell receptor beta chains from one sample sequenced in a study of Tregs in tolerant kidney transplant recipients (dated by TCRdb to the late 2010s). What the time point label conveys for this sample: blood sample drawn before combined kidney and bone marrow transplant. Library preparation was by the immunoSEQ multiplex PCR assay. TCRdb stores this immuneACCESS table with in-frame sequences only. Part of the clones is absent; in the studies checked, under half of the shortfall reflects unresolved V genes, and no reason is known for the rest. The table for this sample lists 75,000 to 85,000 clones; around 90% of them were counted only once. The ten most abundant clones make up approximately 0.37% of the sample. Sequenced material: Tregs from blood, taken before the transplant. The receptors here all came from a human donor who received a combined kidney and bone marrow transplant.

This chain links TRBV15 with TRBJ1-2, with 7 bases identical to TRBD1. The CDR3 sequence is 14 residues long. Per germline, CDR1 LNHNV and CDR2 YYDKDF (reference sequence). With V trimmed by 4 bases and J by 2 bases, 4 bases remained unmatched. In nucleotides, the CDR3 is TGTGCCACCAGCATGAGACAGGGCAACTATGGCTACACCTTC. Its protein is CATSMRQGNYGYTF.

The chain uses TRBV6-5 and TRBJ2-4; possibly TRBD1 for D (6 bases). V dropped 6 bases and J dropped 8 bases, with 17 bases sitting between them. Germline values: CDR1 MNHEY, CDR2 SVGAGI. The CDR3 is 14 residues long. Written as DNA, the CDR3 is TGTGCCAGCAGCCCCGGTGAGGGGGTGGACATTCAGTACTTC. As protein: CASSPGEGVDIQYF.

The rearrangement links TRBV28 to TRBJ2-2, with TRBD2 matching 13 bases. Germline V gene lookup returns CDR1 MDHEN and CDR2 SYDVKM. The J segment lost 7 bases and the V segment lost 4 bases, leaving 12 bases of the junction unmatched. The CDR3 spans 18 residues. CDR3 in amino acids: CASSSRLAGGGRVGELFF. CDR3 DNA sequence: TGTGCCAGCAGTTCCAGACTAGCGGGGGGCGGTCGTGTCGGGGAGCTGTTTTTT.

This clone appeared once. The chain links TRBV4-2 to TRBJ2-7, with TRBD1 matching over 7 bases. The CDR3 has 14 residues. V lost 4 bases, J lost 4 bases, and 7 bases stayed unmatched. Per the germline V gene, CDR1 is LGHNA and CDR2 is YNFKEQ. The CDR3 reads CASSPGTAWYEQYF. In DNA form, the CDR3 reads TGTGCCAGCAGCCCCGGGACAGCTTGGTACGAGCAGTACTTC.

The chain recombines TRBV18 with TRBJ2-7; D gene uncertain. Germline CDR1 KGHSH, CDR2 LQKENI. The CDR3 covers 14 residues. V lost 4 bases to trimming and J lost 2 bases, with 12 bases between them. The CDR3 loop reads CASSHSQLTYEQYF. The CDR3 DNA sequence: TGTGCCAGCTCACACTCCCAACTCACCTACGAGCAGTACTTC.

The sample holds one count of this clone. The chain joins TRBV19 to TRBJ1-4, with D unclear. With 3 bases removed from V and 7 bases from J, the gap between germline ends came to 18 bases. This CDR3 region has 16 residues. Germline V gene sequence: CDR1 LNHDA, CDR2 SQIVND (reference sequence). The CDR3 DNA follows: TGTGCCAGTAGTATCCCGACGGCATTGCGGAGTGAAAAACTGTTTTTT. Residues: CASSIPTALRSEKLFF.

The rearrangement joins TRBV5-1 to TRBJ2-1, with TRBD2 identical over 10 bases. Germline lookup yields CDR1 SGHRS and CDR2 YFSETQ. This CDR3 is built from 14 residues. Unmatched junction bases numbered 8, after V lost 7 bases and J lost 7 bases. The DNA for the CDR3 is TGCGCCAGCTCAGCGGGAGGGCCAGAGAATGAGCAGTTCTTC. Its translation: CASSAGGPENEQFF.

The V call is TRBV18, the J call TRBJ1-4; 8 bases are shared with TRBD1. The V segment lost 1 base and the J segment 6 bases; nucleotides outside the gene matches: 13. CDR1 is KGHSH and CDR2 is LQKENI in the germline V gene. The CDR3 contains 18 residues. The CDR3 DNA sequence: TGTGCCAGCTCACCACTTTCAGGGGGCGAGAGCGTCCATGAAAAACTGTTTTTT. This translates into CASSPLSGGESVHEKLFF. The full variable domain, with the rest looked up from reference TRBV18 and TRBJ1-4, is NAGVMQNPRHLVRRRGQEARLRCSPMKGHSHVYWYRQLPEEGLKFMVYLQKENIIDESGMPKERFSAEFPKEGPSILRIQQVVRGDSAAYFCASSPLSGGESVHEKLFFGSGTQLSVL.

The chain links TRBV7-2 to TRBJ1-5; D ambiguous. The germline V and J ends were trimmed by 1 base and 3 bases, with 10 bases remaining between them. The CDR3 spans 15 residues. Germline V gene lookup returns CDR1 SGHTA and CDR2 FQGNSA. In DNA, the CDR3 is TGTGCCAGCAGCTTAGAATCAGCCCCCAATCAGCCCCAGCATTTT. Translated: CASSLESAPNQPQHF.

The rearrangement uses TRBV28 and TRBJ2-7; no clear D gene. V lost 5 bases and J lost 6, with 8 bases in between. Germline CDR1 and CDR2: MDHEN and SYDVKM. This CDR3 spans 11 amino acids. The CDR3 is CASSKILEQYF. DNA for the CDR3: TGTGCCAGCAGTAAAATCCTCGAGCAGTACTTC.

The J gene is TRBJ2-7, the V gene TRBV18; D is ambiguous. This CDR3 spans 13 amino acids. Per germline, CDR1 KGHSH and CDR2 LQKENI. V lost 3 bases, J lost 7 bases, and 13 bases lay in between. Here the CDR3 reads CASSPRANGEQYF. DNA of the CDR3: TGTGCCAGCTCACCGCGTGCCAATGGGGAGCAGTACTTC.

This chain connects TRBV6-5 to TRBJ2-4, with D perhaps matching TRBD1 or TRBD2 (5 bases each). The germline CDR1 and CDR2 sequences are MNHEY and SVGAGI. V was pared by 6 bases and J by 6 bases, with 15 bases between. This CDR3 spans 14 amino acids. CDR3 region: CASSRDPSLNIQYF. The CDR3 coding sequence is TGTGCCAGCAGCCGGGACCCCTCCCTAAACATTCAGTACTTC.

V usage is TRBV11-2 and J usage is TRBJ2-7; TRBD2 matches 16 bases. Germline CDR1 is SGHAT and CDR2 is FQNNGV. This CDR3 has 20 residues. With 0 bases clipped from V and 4 bases from J, the junction kept 12 bases outside the gene matches. CDR3 sequence (DNA): TGTGCCAGCAGCTTAGAAGGGGGACTAGCGGGAGGGATAGGGAGGTACGAGCAGTACTTC. This sequence encodes CASSLEGGLAGGIGRYEQYF.

This chain links TRBV10-3 with TRBJ1-5; no firm D call. V lost 0 bases and J 3 bases, leaving 9 bases between the germline ends. CDR3 length: 15 amino acids. Germline CDR1 is ENHRY and CDR2 is SYGVKD. The CDR3 DNA follows: TGTGCCATCAGTGAGTCTGCGGGATTCAATCAGCCCCAGCATTTT. It translates to CAISESAGFNQPQHF.

V usage is TRBV16 and J usage is TRBJ1-5, with D hard to call. Germline loops: CDR1 KGHSY, CDR2 FQNENV. The CDR3 consists of 17 residues. V was pared by 0 bases and J by 6 bases, with 18 bases between. The CDR3 loop reads CASSQSGSLGIGQPQHF. The CDR3 coding sequence is TGTGCCAGCAGCCAATCGGGGTCGCTAGGGATTGGTCAGCCCCAGCATTTT.

The chain carries TRBV28 and TRBJ1-2; D is uncertain. Trimming took 4 bases from V and 4 from J, leaving 10 bases between them. The CDR3 length is 13 residues. Per the germline V gene, CDR1 is MDHEN and CDR2 is SYDVKM. The CDR3 loop reads CASSSPRSYGYTF. The CDR3 bases are TGTGCCAGCAGTTCTCCCCGTAGCTATGGCTACACCTTC.

The CDR3 nucleotides read TGTGCCAGCAGTTCCGTTTGGAACTCTGGAAACACCATATATTTT. It yields the protein CASSSVWNSGNTIYF. The V and J genes are TRBV28 and TRBJ1-3, with no clear D. This CDR3 region has 15 residues. Trimming removed 4 bases from V and 0 bases from J, with 10 bases in between. From germline, CDR1 is MDHEN and CDR2 SYDVKM.

The gene calls are TRBV10-3 and TRBJ2-3; D might be TRBD1 or TRBD2, each matching 5 bases. Germline V gene data show CDR1 as ENHRY and CDR2 as SYGVKD. The length of the CDR3 is 14 residues. V lost 7 bases and J lost 0, with 11 bases in between. The CDR3 protein is CAITRDGSTDTQYF. CDR3 bases: TGTGCCATCACTCGGGACGGAAGCACAGATACGCAGTATTTT.

The chain has TRBV5-1 and TRBJ2-7, with D perhaps TRBD2 (6 bases). Looked up from germline, CDR1 is SGHRS and CDR2 is YFSETQ. Trimming cost V 4 bases and J 2 bases, with 13 bases left between them. The CDR3 consists of 14 residues. The CDR3 loop is CASSRAWGAYEQYF. For the CDR3, the DNA is TGCGCCAGCAGCCGCGCCTGGGGGGCCTACGAGCAGTACTTC.

The gene calls are TRBV28 and TRBJ1-2; D remains unclear. Germline CDR1 MDHEN, CDR2 SYDVKM. This CDR3 comprises 11 residues. The V gene lost 2 bases and the J gene lost 6 bases, with 4 bases spanning the gap. CDR3 region: CASSLTDGYTF. Written as DNA, the CDR3 is TGTGCCAGCAGTTTAACGGATGGCTACACCTTC.

The CDR3 nucleotides read TGTGCCAGCAGCCGGGCTGGAGCGGGAAACGAGCAGTACTTC. This translates into CASSRAGAGNEQYF. V and J are TRBV4-2 and TRBJ2-7; TRBD2 matches 7 bases. Germline CDR1 is LGHNA and CDR2 is YNFKEQ. This CDR3 has 14 residues. J lost 5 bases, V lost 4 bases, and 8 bases had no gene match.

The chain combines TRBV19 with TRBJ2-4; 7 nucleotides match TRBD1. CDR3 length: 15 residues. The V gene's germline CDR1 is LNHDA and CDR2 SQIVND (reference sequence). V trimming: 4 bases; J trimming: 8 bases; junction bases outside the gene matches: 11. The CDR3 DNA reads TGTGCCAGTAGTAAGACAGGGATGGTTATTGACATTCAGTACTTC. Protein product: CASSKTGMVIDIQYF.

The rearrangement uses TRBV5-1 and TRBJ2-1, with 8 nucleotides matching TRBD2. The CDR3 runs 15 residues. Germline values: CDR1 SGHRS, CDR2 YFSETQ. V shed 0 bases, J shed 6 bases, and the junction held 5 bases outside the gene matches. CDR3 sequence reads: CASSLVAGGGNEQFF. In DNA form, the CDR3 reads TGCGCCAGCAGCTTGGTGGCGGGAGGTGGCAATGAGCAGTTCTTC.

This chain connects TRBV2 to TRBJ2-3; maybe TRBD1 (5 bases). The CDR3 loop spans 15 amino acids. Germline loops: CDR1 SNHLY, CDR2 FYNNEI. Trimming pared 3 bases from V and 1 base from J, leaving 11 bases between. In DNA form, the CDR3 reads TGTGCCAGCAGTGACCGTCTAGGGGGCACAGATACGCAGTATTTT. This codes for CASSDRLGGTDTQYF.

The V call is TRBV5-4, the J call TRBJ2-1, with a possible D match to TRBD2 (5 bases). This CDR3 region has 14 residues. Trimming pared 0 bases from V and 7 bases from J, leaving 11 bases between. CDR1 SGHNT and CDR2 YYREEE come from the germline V gene (reference sequence). CDR3 sequence reads: CASSLEASQNEQFF. Here the CDR3 DNA reads TGTGCCAGCAGCTTGGAGGCTAGCCAAAATGAGCAGTTCTTC. The full variable domain, in which reference TRBV5-4 and TRBJ2-1 provide the parts outside the CDR3, is ETGVTQSPTHLIKTRGQQVTLRCSSQSGHNTVSWYQQALGQGPQFIFQYYREEENGRGNFPPRFSGLQFPNYSSELNVNALELDDSALYLCASSLEASQNEQFFGPGTRLTVL.

CDR3: CASSTGLAGTDTQYF. The CDR3 DNA is TGTGCCAGCAGCACAGGACTAGCCGGTACAGATACGCAGTATTTT. V is TRBV7-9 and J is TRBJ2-3; 8 bases align to TRBD2. After removal of 5 bases from V and 3 bases from J, the junction contained 7 bases not matched to a gene. The CDR3 spans 15 residues. Germline CDR1 and CDR2: SEHNR and FQNEAQ (reference sequence).

V is TRBV14 and J is TRBJ2-1; 7 nucleotides agree with TRBD2. Germline CDR1 and CDR2: SGHDN and FVKESK. V was clipped by 4 bases and J by 2 bases; unmatched bases: 2. The CDR3 runs 14 residues. The CDR3 DNA reads as TGTGCCAGCAGCCCCACTAGCGCCTACAATGAGCAGTTCTTC. Residues: CASSPTSAYNEQFF.

The genes are TRBV27 and TRBJ2-5; D gene ambiguous. The DNA end is more similar to TRBJ2-7, so the J call may be wrong. The CDR3 loop spans 13 amino acids. In germline, CDR1 is MNHEY, CDR2 SMNVEV (reference sequence). The CDR3, as DNA: TGTGCCAGCAGTACCGGGCGCTTCTACGAGCAGTACTTC. Translating gives CASSTGRFYEQYF.

The chain combines TRBV25-1 with TRBJ2-5; the match to TRBD1 covers 10 bases. Judging by the DNA end, TRBJ2-7 fits better; the J call may be wrong. Looked up from germline, CDR1 is MGHDK and CDR2 is SYGVNS. There are 15 residues in the CDR3. The CDR3 here is CASISSRDRGYEQYF. The CDR3 DNA sequence: TGTGCCAGCATTTCCTCCCGGGACAGGGGATACGAGCAGTACTTC.

The genes are TRBV6-1 and TRBJ2-1; 11 nucleotides align to TRBD2. V gave up 4 bases and J gave up 6 bases; unmatched junction bases: 17. The CDR3 covers 19 residues. Germline assignment: CDR1 MNHNS and CDR2 SASEGT. The CDR3 DNA follows: TGTGCCAGCAGTGCAGGGGCTAGCGGGAGGAGGTTGGGAACCAATGAGCAGTTCTTC. Encoded protein: CASSAGASGRRLGTNEQFF.

The chain uses TRBV11-3 and TRBJ1-1, with TRBD1 matching over 7 bases. Germline V CDR1 and CDR2: SGHNT, YENEEA. The trim removed 5 bases at V and 2 bases at J, leaving 8 bases unmatched. The CDR3 covers 15 residues. CDR3 in DNA: TGTGCCAGCAGCACGGTGACAGGGCCAAACACTGAAGCTTTCTTT. Translating gives CASSTVTGPNTEAFF.